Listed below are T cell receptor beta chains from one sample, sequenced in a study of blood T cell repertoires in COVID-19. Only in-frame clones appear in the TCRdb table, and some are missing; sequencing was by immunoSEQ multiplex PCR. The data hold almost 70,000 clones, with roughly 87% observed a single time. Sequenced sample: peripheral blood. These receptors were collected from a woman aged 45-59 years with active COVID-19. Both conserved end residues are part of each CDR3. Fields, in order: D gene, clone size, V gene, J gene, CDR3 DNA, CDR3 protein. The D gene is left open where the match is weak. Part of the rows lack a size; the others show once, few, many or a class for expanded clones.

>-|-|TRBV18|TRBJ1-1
TGTGCCAGCTCACCAAATAGGGGTCTCCAGAGCGGGGGCAGCCGGACTGAAGCTTTCTTT
CASSPNRGLQSGGSRTEAFF
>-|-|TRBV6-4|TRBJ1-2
TGTGCCAGCCGCCGGGACTTCGGCTATGGCTACACCTTC
CASRRDFGYGYTF
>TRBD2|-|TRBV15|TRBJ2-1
TGTGCCACCAGCAGGGGGACTACCTCGCCCAATGAGCAGTTCTTC
CATSRGTTSPNEQFF
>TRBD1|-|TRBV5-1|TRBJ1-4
TGCGCCAGCAGCGGTACCGGATCCAGTGGACAGGGATTTGAAAAACTGTTTTTT
CASSGTGSSGQGFEKLFF
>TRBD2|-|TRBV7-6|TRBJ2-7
TGTGCCAGCAGCGCGGGGACTAGCGGGACCCGAAGGAGGTCCTACGAGCAGTACTTC
CASSAGTSGTRRRSYEQYF
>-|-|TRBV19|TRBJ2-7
TGTGCCAGTAGTCAGACAGGTCCGCGCTACGAGCAGTACTTC
CASSQTGPRYEQYF
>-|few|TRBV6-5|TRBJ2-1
TGTGCCAGCAGTTACGAGATTAACCTCCCCTACAATGAGCAGTTCTTC
CASSYEINLPYNEQFF
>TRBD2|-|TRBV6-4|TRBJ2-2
TGTGCCAGCAGTGTGGGGACTAATCTGAACACCGGGGAGCTGTTTTTT
CASSVGTNLNTGELFF
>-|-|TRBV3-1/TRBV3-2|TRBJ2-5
TGTGCCAGCAGCCAAGTTCCAGCGCGGGAGACCCAGTACTTC
CASSQVPARETQYF
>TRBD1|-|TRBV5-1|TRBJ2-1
TGCGCCAGCAGCTTGGAGGACAGGGTAAATGAGCAGTTCTTC
CASSLEDRVNEQFF
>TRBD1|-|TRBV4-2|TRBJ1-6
TGTGCCAGCAGCGTCACGACAGGGAACAATTCACCCCTCCACTTT
CASSVTTGNNSPLHF
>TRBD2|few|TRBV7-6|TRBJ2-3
TGTGCCAGCAGCACGGGACTAGCTGTTGAAGATACGCAGTATTTT
CASSTGLAVEDTQYF
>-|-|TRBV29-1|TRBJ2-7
TGCAGCGCCCCAAAAGACTCGCTTTTCACCGGTTCCCACGAGCAGTACTTC
CSAPKDSLFTGSHEQYF
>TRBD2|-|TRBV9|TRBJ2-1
TGTGCCAGCAGCGCGCTAGCGGGAGGGTTGAATGAGCAGTTCTTC
CASSALAGGLNEQFF
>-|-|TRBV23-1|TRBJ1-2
TGCGCCAGCAGTCAATCAGGCCAGGAAGATTTCGCTAACTATGGCTACACCTTC
CASSQSGQEDFANYGYTF
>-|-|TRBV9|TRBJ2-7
TGTGCCAGCAGCGAAGATGGGGCCCAAGGGGACGAGCAGTACTTC
CASSEDGAQGDEQYF
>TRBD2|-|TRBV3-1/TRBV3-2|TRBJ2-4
TGTGCCAGCAGCCAAGATTGGCTAGCGGGAAACATTCAGTACTTC
CASSQDWLAGNIQYF
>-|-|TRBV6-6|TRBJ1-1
TGTGCCAGCAGGAGCATAGTATTCGGCACTGAAGCTTTCTTT
CASRSIVFGTEAFF
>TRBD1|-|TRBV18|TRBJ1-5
TGTGCCAGCTCACCACTTGGGACAGGGAATAATCAGCCCCAGCATTTT
CASSPLGTGNNQPQHF
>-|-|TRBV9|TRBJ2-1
TGTGCCAGCAGCGTAGGGCGGACTAACGACAATGAGCAGTTCTTC
CASSVGRTNDNEQFF
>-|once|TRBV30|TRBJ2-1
TGTGCCTGGAGTGATGGGGCGCGGTCCTACAATGAGCAGTTCTTC
CAWSDGARSYNEQFF
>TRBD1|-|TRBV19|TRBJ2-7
TGTGCCAGTAGTATGGGGACAGGGCTTGAGCAGTACTTC
CASSMGTGLEQYF
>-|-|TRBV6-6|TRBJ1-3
TGTGCCAGCGGCGGGCCCTCTGGAAACACCATATATTTT
CASGGPSGNTIYF
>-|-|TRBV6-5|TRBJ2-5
TGTGCCAGCAGCTACAGACTGCTGCCTCAAGAGACCCAGTACTTC
CASSYRLLPQETQYF
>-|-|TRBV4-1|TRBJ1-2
TGCGCCAGCAGCCTCTTAACTCAGGAATATGGCTACACCTTC
CASSLLTQEYGYTF
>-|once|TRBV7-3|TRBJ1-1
TGTGCCAGCAGCTTTGGAGGTCTGGGCACTGAAGCTTTCTTT
CASSFGGLGTEAFF
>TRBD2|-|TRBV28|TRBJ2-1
TGTGCCACCGGTCGGGGCGGGAGGGCCTATAATGAGCAGTTCTTC
CATGRGGRAYNEQFF
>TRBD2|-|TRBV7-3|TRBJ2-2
TGTGCCAGCAGCTTGGGACTAGCAGGGACCGGGGAGCTGTTTTTT
CASSLGLAGTGELFF
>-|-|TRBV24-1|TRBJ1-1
TGTGCCACCAGTGATTTGAGCGGGAGACTCAACACTGAAGCTTTCTTT
CATSDLSGRLNTEAFF
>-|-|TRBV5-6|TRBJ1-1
TGTGCCAGCAGCTTGGAGCCAGGGGCGAACACTGAAGCTTTCTTT
CASSLEPGANTEAFF
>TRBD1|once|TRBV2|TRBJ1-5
TGTGCCAGCAGAGGACAGGGAAATCAGCCCCAGCATTTT
CASRGQGNQPQHF
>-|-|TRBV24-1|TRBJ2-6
TGTGCCACCAGTGATACAGGGTCTGGGGCCAACGTCCTGACTTTC
CATSDTGSGANVLTF
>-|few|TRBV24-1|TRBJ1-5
TGTGCCACCAGTGATAACAGTGTACGCCGGCCCCAGCATTTT
CATSDNSVRRPQHF
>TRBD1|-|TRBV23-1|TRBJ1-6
TGCGCCAGCAGTACCGGACAGGGTAGTTCACCCCTCCACTTT
CASSTGQGSSPLHF
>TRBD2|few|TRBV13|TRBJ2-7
TGTGCCAGCAGCTCTCGGACCGGACTAGCGGGAGGTGGCGAGCAGTACTTC
CASSSRTGLAGGGEQYF
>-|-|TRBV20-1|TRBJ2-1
TGCAGTGCTAGTTCTAGCCTCGGTGACAATGAGCAGTTCTTC
CSASSSLGDNEQFF
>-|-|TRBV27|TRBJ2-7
TGTGCCAGCAGTCTAAAACCATCTTCTAGCGTAACCTCCTACGAGCAGTACTTC
CASSLKPSSSVTSYEQYF
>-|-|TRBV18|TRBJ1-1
TGTGCCAGCTCACCCGAGGGACACCGGACTGAAGCTTTCTTT
CASSPEGHRTEAFF
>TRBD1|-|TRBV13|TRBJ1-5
TGTGCCAGCAGCCAACGGGGTACAGGGGCTCAGCCCCAGCATTTT
CASSQRGTGAQPQHF
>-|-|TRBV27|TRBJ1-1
TGTGCCAGCAGTTTAGGCCGGGGGACTGAAGCTTTCTTT
CASSLGRGTEAFF
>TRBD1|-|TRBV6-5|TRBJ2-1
TGTGCCAGCAAAAGGGGGCAGTCCTACAATGAGCAGTTCTTC
CASKRGQSYNEQFF
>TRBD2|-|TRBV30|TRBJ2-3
TGTGCCTGGGCCTCTAGCGGGAGTTGGACAGATACGCAGTATTTT
CAWASSGSWTDTQYF